Ten or more counts support the clone carrying this T cell receptor beta chain. Its antigen is currently unknown. The sample comes from a study of breast tumors, draining lymph nodes, adjacent tissues. A single record per CDR3 protein comes from TCRdb applying MiXCR to the multiplex PCR reads. Here the sample spans roughly 100,000 distinct CDR3 sequences, approximately 28% being singletons. The CDR3 length is 15 residues. V lost 3 bases, J lost 2 bases, and 16 bases lay in between. The V gene's germline CDR1 is DFQATT and CDR2 SNEGSKA (reference sequence). The lymph nodes were axillary draining lymph nodes from breast cancer patients. The study's findings and limits: Most tumor T cells seemingly derive from lymph node, then expand in tumor. Luminal-like breast cancer showed significantly higher tumor–nontumor repertoire similarity than basal-like.

The clonotype was recovered from a female donor with breast cancer. Some clones in this sample may be carry-over from other donors' samples. The source material was axillary lymph node tissue. The rearrangement joins TRBV20-1 to TRBJ2-5; D call uncertain. CDR3 sequence (DNA): TGCAGTGCTAGGCCGGGTTCAAGGGCACAAGAGACCCAGTACTTC. It translates to CSARPGSRAQETQYF.